This T cell receptor beta chain was identified during a study of blood T cells in healthy people across ages. It was with a sample-barcoded 5' primer and a J-beta primer mix that a second PCR of roughly 7 to 12 cycles was run. TCRdb independently ran MiXCR on the 5' RACE reads; one entry per CDR3 protein. Of about 1.6 million distinct CDR3 sequences in the sample, around 36% were seen once. At least ten counts were recorded for this clonotype. Trimming removed 2 bases at V and 0 bases at J, with 11 bases between. Germline CDR1 is SQVTM and CDR2 is ANQGSEA. This CDR3 has 15 amino acids. Sequencing was performed on blood. The rearrangement links TRBV29-1 to TRBJ2-1; D uncertain. This sequence was found in a woman in her 30s in good health. The CDR3 protein is CSVELWGSSYNEQFF. The DNA of the CDR3 is TGCAGCGTTGAACTTTGGGGAAGCTCCTACAATGAGCAGTTCTTC.